The TCR beta chain described here comes from a study of response to subunit inactivated influenza vaccine. With regard to this clonotype: The target antigen is unknown.

CDR3 length equals 13 residues. Losses at the gene ends were 3 bases for V and 6 bases for J; bases not matched to a gene: 5. Germline-derived CDR1 and CDR2 are MNHNS and SASEGT. TCRdb ran MiXCR on the RT-PCR reads and lists one entry per CDR3 protein. Of about 520,000 distinct CDR3 sequences listed, around 25% are singletons. Study findings and constraints: It was the authors' suggestion that each seasonal influenza vaccination recruits few new T cells.

V is TRBV6-1 and J is TRBJ2-7, with 7 bases fitting TRBD1. The TCR originated in a man aged 50-60 years who received an inactivated influenza vaccine. The starting material was CD4+ T cells sorted from PBMCs, obtained about 5 days after vaccination. The CDR3 region has the DNA TGTGCCAGCAGTGACCCACAGGGGACCGAGCAGTACTTC. This sequence encodes CASSDPQGTEQYF.